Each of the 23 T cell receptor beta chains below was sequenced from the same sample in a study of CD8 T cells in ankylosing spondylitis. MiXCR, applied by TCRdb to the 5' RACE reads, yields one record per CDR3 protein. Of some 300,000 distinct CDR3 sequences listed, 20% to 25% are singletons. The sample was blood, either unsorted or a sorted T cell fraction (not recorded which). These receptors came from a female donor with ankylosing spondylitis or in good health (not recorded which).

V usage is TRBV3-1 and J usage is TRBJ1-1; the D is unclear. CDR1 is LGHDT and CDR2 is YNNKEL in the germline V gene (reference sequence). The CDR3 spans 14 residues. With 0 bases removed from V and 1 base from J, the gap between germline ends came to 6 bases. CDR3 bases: TGTGCCAGCAGCCAAGATGCCCGGAACACTGAAGCTTTCTTT. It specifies CASSQDARNTEAFF.

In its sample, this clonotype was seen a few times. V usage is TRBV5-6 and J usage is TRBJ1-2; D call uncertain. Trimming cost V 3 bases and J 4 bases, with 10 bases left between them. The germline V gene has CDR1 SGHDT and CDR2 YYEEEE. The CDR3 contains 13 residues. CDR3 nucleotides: TGTGCCAGCAGCTCGGACGGGGTCTATGGCTACACCTTC. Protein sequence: CASSSDGVYGYTF. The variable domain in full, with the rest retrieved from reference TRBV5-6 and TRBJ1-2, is DAGVTQSPTHLIKTRGQQVTLRCSPKSGHDTVSWYQQALGQGPQFIFQYYEEEERQRGNFPDRFSGHQFPNYSSELNVNALLLGDSALYLCASSSDGVYGYTFGSGTRLTVV.

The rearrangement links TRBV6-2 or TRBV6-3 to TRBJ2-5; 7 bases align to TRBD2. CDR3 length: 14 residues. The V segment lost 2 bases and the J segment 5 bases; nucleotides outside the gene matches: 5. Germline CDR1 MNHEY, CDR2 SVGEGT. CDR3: CASSYLGLTETQYF. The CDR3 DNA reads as TGTGCCAGCAGTTACCTGGGACTAACGGAGACCCAGTACTTC.

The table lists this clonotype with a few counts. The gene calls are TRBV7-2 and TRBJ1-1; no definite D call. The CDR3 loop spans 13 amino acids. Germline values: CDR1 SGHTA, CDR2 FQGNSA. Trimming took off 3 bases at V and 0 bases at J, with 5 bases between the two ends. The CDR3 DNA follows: TGTGCCAGCAGCTTCGTTATGAACACTGAAGCTTTCTTT. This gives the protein CASSFVMNTEAFF.

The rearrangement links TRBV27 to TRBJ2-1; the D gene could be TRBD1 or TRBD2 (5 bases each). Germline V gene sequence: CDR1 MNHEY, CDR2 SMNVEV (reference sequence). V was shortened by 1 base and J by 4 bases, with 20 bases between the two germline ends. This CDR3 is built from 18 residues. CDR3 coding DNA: TGTGCCAGCAGTTTATTGGCCCCGACTGAGGGACCTTACAATGAGCAGTTCTTC. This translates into CASSLLAPTEGPYNEQFF.

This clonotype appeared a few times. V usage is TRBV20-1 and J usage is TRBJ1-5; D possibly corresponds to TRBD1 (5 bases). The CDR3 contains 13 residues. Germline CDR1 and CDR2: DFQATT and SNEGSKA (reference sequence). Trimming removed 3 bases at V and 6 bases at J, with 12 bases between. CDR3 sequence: CSASRGGTQPQHF. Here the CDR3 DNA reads TGCAGTGCTAGCCGGGGGGGGACTCAGCCCCAGCATTTT.

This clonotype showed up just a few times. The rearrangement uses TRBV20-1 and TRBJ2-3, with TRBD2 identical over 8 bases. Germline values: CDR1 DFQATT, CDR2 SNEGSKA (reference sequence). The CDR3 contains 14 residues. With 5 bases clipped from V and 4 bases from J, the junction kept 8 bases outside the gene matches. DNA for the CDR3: TGCAGTGCTTTCAGCGGGAGAGAGGCAGATACGCAGTATTTT. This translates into CSAFSGREADTQYF.

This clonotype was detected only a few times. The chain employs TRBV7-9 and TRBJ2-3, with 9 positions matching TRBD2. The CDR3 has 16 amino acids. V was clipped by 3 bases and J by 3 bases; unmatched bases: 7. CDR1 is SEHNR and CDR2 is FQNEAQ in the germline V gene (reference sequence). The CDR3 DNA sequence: TGTGCCAGCAGCTTCCATCGACTAGCGGTAACAGATACGCAGTATTTT. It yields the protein CASSFHRLAVTDTQYF.

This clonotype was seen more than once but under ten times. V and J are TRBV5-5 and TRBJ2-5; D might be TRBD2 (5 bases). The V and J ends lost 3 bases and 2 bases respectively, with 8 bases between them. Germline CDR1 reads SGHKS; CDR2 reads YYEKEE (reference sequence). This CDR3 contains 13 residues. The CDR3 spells CASSWERQETQYF. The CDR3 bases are TGTGCCAGCAGCTGGGAGCGGCAAGAGACCCAGTACTTC.

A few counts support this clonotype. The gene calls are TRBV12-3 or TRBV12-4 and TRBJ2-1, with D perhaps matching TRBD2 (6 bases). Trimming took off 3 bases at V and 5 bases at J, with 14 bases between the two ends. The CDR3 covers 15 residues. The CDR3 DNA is TGTGCCAGCAGTTTGCGGAGGGCCATCCACAATGAGCAGTTCTTC. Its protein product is CASSLRRAIHNEQFF.

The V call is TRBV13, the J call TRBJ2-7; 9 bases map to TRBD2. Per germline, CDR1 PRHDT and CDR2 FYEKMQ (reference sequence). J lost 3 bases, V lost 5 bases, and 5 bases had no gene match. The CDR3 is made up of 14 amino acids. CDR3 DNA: TGTGCCAGCAGCGTAGCGGGAGTGTTCTACGAGCAGTACTTC. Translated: CASSVAGVFYEQYF.

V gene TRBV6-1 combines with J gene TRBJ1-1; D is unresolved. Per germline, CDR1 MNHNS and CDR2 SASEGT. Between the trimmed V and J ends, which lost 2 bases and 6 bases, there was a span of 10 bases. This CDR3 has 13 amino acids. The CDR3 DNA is TGTGCCAGCAGTGAACGGGGAAGGTCTGAAGCTTTCTTT. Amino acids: CASSERGRSEAFF.

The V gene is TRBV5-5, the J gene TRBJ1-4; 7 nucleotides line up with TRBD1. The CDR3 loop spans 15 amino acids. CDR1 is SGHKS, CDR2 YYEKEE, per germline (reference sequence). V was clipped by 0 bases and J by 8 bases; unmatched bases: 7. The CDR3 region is CASSLEWTGWEKLFF. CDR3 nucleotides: TGTGCCAGCAGCTTGGAGTGGACAGGCTGGGAAAAACTGTTTTTT. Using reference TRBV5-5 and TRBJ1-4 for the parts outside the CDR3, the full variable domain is DAGVTQSPTHLIKTRGQQVTLRCSPISGHKSVSWYQQVLGQGPQFIFQYYEKEERGRGNFPDRFSARQFPNYSSELNVNALLLGDSALYLCASSLEWTGWEKLFFGSGTQLSVL.

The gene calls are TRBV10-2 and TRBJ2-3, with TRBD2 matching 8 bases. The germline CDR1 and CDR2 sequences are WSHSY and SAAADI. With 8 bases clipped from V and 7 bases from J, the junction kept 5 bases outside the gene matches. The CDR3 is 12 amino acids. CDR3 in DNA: TGCGCCAGCTTAGGACTAGCCTATACGCAGTATTTT. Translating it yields CASLGLAYTQYF.

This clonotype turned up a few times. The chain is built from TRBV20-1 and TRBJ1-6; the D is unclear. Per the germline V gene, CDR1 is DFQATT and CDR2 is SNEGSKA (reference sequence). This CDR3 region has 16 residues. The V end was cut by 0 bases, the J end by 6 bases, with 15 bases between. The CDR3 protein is CSARDLGPESNSPLHF. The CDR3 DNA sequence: TGCAGTGCTAGAGATCTAGGACCAGAGAGTAATTCACCCCTCCACTTT.

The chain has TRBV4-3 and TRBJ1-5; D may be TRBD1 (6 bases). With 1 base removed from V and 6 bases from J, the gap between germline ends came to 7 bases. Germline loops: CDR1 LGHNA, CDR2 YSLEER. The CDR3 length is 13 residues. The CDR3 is CASSQVQGQPQHF. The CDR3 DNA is TGCGCCAGCAGCCAAGTACAGGGTCAGCCCCAGCATTTT.

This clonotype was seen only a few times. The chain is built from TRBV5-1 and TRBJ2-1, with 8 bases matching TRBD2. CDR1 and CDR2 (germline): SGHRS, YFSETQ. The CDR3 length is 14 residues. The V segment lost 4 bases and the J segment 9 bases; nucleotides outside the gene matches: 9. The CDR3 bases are TGCGCCAGCAGCCCGGGGGGGCAGGGTAGTGAGCAGTTCTTC. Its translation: CASSPGGQGSEQFF.

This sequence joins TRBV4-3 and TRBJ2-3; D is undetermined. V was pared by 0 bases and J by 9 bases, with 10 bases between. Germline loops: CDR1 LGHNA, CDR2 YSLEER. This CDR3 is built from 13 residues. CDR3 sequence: CASSQEKGTTQYF. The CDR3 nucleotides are TGCGCCAGCAGCCAAGAGAAGGGAACAACGCAGTATTTT.

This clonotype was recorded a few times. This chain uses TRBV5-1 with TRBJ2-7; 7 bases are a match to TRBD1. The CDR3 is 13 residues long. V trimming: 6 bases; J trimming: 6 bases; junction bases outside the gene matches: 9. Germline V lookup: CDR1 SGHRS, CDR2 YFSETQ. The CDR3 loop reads CASNTGDNGEQYF. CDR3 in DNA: TGCGCCAGCAATACAGGGGATAATGGCGAGCAGTACTTC.

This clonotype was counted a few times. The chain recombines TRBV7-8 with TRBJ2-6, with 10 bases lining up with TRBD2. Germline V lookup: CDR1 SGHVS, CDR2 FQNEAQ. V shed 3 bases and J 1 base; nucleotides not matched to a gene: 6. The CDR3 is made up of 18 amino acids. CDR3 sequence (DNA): TGTGCCAGCAGCTTGAAACTAGCGGGAAAGTCTGGGGCCAACGTCCTGACTTTC. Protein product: CASSLKLAGKSGANVLTF.

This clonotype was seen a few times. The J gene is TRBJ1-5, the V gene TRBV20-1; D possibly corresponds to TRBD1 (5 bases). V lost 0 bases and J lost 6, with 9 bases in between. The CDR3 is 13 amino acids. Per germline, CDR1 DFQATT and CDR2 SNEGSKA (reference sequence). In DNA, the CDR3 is TGCAGTGCTAGAGAGGGGGTAGGTCAGCCCCAGCATTTT. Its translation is CSAREGVGQPQHF.

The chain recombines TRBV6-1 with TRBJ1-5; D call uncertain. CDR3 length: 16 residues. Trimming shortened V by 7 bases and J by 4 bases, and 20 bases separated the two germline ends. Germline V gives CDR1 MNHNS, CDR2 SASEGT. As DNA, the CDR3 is TGTGCCAGCACAATCGACGCGGTACCCCTAAATCAGCCCCAGCATTTT. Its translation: CASTIDAVPLNQPQHF.

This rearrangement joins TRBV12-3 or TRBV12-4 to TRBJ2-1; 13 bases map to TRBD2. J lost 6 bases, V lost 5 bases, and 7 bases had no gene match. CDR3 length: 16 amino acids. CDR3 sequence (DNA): TGTGCCAGCAGTGGGCCACTAGCGGGAGGGTTCAATGAGCAGTTCTTC. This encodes CASSGPLAGGFNEQFF.